This TCR beta chain was sequenced during a study of blood T cells in healthy people across ages. Study-level findings and limits: Both naive CD4+ cell counts and diversity were greater in long-lived donors than in aged donors. Older age went with lower TCR beta diversity per million T cells, in a roughly linear way.

Then a second PCR, running about 7 to 11 cycles, was carried out with a sample-barcoded 5' primer and a J-beta primer mix. From the 5' RACE reads, TCRdb called clonotypes with MiXCR, one entry per CDR3 protein. This repertoire shows 1.5 million to 2 million distinct CDR3 sequences, 40% to 55% found once; its top ten account for over 2%. In regard to this clonotype: Antigen: not known.

The receptor comes from a woman between 40 and 55 years old in good health. Source material: blood.

The CDR3 spells CASSTSGGVYNEQYF. The CDR3 region has the DNA TGTGCCAGCAGCACTAGCGGTGGGGTCTACAATGAGCAGTACTTC. The chain links TRBV7-2 to TRBJ2-7; 8 bases are shared with TRBD2. With V trimmed by 5 bases and J by 7 bases, 13 bases remained unmatched. The CDR3 covers 15 residues. Germline assignment: CDR1 SGHTA and CDR2 FQGNSA.